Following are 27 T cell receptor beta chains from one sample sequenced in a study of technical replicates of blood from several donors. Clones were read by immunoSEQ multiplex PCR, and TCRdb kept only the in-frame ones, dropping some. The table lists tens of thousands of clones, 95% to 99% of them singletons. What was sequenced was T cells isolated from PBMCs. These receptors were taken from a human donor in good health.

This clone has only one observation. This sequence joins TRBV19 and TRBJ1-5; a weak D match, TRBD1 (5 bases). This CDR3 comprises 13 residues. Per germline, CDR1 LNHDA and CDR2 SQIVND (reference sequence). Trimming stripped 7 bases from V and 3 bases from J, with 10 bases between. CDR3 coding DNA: TGTGCCAGTAATCAGGGCGTCAATCAGCCCCAGCATTTT. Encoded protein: CASNQGVNQPQHF.

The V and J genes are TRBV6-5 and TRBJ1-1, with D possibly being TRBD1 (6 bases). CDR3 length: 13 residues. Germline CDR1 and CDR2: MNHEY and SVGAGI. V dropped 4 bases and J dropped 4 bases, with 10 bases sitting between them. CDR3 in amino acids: CASSLGGSTEAFF. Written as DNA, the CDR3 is TGTGCCAGCAGTTTAGGGGGTAGCACTGAAGCTTTCTTT.

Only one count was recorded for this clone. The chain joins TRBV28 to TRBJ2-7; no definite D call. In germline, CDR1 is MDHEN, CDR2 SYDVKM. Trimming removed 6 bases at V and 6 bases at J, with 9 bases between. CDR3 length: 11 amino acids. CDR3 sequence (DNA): TGTGCCAGCAGCCGCCCTAGCGAGCAGTACTTC. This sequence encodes CASSRPSEQYF.

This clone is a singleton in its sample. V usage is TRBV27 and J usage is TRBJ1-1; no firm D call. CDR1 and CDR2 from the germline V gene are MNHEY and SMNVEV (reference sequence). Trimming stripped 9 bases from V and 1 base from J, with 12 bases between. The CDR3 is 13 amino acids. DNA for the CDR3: TGTGCCAGACTGAAAGTGCGGAACACTGAAGCTTTCTTT. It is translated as CARLKVRNTEAFF.

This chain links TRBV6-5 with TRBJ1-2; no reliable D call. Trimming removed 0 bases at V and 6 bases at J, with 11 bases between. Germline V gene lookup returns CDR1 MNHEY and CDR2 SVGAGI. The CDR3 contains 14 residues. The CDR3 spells CASSYSEGINGYTF. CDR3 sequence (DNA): TGTGCCAGCAGTTACTCGGAGGGTATCAATGGCTACACCTTC.

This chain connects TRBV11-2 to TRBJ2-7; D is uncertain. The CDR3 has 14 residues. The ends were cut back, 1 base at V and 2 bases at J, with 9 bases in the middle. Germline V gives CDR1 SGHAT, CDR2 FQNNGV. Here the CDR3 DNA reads TGTGCCAGCAGCTTAGGCGGTTTCACCTACGAGCAGTACTTC. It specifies CASSLGGFTYEQYF.

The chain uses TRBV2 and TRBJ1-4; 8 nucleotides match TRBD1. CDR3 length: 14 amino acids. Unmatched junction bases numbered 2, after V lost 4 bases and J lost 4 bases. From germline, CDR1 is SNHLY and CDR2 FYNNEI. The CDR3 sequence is CASSGGQVNEKLFF. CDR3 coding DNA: TGTGCCAGCAGTGGGGGACAGGTTAATGAAAAACTGTTTTTT.

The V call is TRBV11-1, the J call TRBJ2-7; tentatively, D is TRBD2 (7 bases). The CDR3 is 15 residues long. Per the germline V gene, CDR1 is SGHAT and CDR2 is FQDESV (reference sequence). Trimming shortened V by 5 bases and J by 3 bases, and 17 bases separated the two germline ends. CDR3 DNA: TGTGCCAGCAGCCCCCTTAAGGGAGGGGGCTACGAGCAGTACTTC. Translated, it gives CASSPLKGGGYEQYF.

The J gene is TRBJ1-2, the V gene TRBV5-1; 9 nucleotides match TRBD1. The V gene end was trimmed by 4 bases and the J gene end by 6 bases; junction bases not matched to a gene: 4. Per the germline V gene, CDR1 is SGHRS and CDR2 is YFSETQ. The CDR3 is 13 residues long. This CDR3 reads CASSPRTGDGYTF. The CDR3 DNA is TGCGCCAGCAGCCCGCGGACAGGGGATGGCTACACCTTC.

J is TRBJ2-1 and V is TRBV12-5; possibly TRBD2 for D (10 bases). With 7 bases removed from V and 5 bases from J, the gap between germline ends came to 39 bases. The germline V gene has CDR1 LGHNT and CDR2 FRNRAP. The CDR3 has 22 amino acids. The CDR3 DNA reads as TGTGCTAGTGATGCACCGGGACAGGGCTCCCTTCGACTAGCGGGTTCTAACAATGAGCAGTTCTTC. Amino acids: CASDAPGQGSLRLAGSNNEQFF.

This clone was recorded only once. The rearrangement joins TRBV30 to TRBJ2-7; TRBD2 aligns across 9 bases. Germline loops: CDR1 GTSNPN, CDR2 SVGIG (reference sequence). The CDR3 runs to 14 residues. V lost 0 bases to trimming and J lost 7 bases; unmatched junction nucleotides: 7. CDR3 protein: CAWSVGAGGREQYF. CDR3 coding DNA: TGTGCCTGGAGTGTCGGAGCGGGAGGTCGAGAGCAGTACTTC.

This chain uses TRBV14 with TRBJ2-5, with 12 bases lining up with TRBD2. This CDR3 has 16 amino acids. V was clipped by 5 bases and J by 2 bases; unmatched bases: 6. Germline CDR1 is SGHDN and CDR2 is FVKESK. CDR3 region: CASSRLAGGPQETQYF. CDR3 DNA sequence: TGTGCCAGCAGCAGGCTAGCGGGAGGGCCTCAAGAGACCCAGTACTTC.

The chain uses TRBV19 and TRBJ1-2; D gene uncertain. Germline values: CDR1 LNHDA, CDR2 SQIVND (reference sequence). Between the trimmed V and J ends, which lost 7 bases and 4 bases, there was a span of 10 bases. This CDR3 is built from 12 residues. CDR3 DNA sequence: TGTGCCAGTAAAACCGGGAGCTATGGCTACACCTTC. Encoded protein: CASKTGSYGYTF.

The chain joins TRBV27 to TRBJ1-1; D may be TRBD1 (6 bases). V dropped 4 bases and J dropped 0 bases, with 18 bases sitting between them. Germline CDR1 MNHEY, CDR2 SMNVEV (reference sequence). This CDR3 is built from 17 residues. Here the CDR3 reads CASSSSSGTLMNTEAFF. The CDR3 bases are TGTGCCAGCAGTTCCTCTTCCGGGACACTCATGAACACTGAAGCTTTCTTT.

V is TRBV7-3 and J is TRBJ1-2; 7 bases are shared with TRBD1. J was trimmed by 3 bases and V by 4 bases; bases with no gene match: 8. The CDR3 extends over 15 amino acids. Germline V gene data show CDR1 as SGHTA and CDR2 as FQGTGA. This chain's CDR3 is CASSSTGLGYYGYTF. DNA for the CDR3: TGTGCCAGCAGCTCGACAGGGTTGGGTTACTATGGCTACACCTTC.

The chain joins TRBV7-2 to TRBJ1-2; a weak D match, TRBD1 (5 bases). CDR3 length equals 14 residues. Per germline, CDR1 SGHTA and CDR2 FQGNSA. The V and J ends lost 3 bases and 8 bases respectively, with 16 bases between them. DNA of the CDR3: TGTGCCAGCAGCTTCTATTTGGGGCAATCGGGCTACACCTTC. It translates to CASSFYLGQSGYTF.

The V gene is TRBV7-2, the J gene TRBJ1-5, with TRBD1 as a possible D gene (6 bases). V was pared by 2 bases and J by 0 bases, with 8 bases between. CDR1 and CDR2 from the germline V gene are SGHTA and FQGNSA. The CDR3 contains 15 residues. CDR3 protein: CASSLWGHSNQPQHF. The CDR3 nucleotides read TGTGCCAGCAGCTTATGGGGGCATAGCAATCAGCCCCAGCATTTT.

The CDR3 protein is CASSWTSFNTGELFF. The CDR3, as DNA: TGTGCCAGCAGCTGGACTTCCTTTAACACCGGGGAGCTGTTTTTT. This chain joins TRBV7-9 and TRBJ2-2; possibly TRBD2 for D (5 bases). The V and J ends lost 4 bases and 2 bases respectively, with 11 bases between them. The CDR3 sequence is 15 residues long. Germline V gene sequence: CDR1 SEHNR, CDR2 FQNEAQ (reference sequence).

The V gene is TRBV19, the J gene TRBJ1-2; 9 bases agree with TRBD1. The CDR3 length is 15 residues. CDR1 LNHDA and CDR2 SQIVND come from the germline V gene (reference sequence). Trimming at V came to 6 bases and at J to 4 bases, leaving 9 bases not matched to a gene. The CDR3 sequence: CASSNMGQGPYGYTF. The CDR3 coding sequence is TGTGCCAGTAGCAATATGGGACAGGGCCCCTATGGCTACACCTTC.

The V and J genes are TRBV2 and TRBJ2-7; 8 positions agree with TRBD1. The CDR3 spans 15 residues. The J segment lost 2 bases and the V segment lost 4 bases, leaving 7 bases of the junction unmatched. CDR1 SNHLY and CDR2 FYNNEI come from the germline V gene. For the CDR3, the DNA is TGTGCCAGCAGTGGTAACAGGGGGTATGCCTACGAGCAGTACTTC. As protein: CASSGNRGYAYEQYF.

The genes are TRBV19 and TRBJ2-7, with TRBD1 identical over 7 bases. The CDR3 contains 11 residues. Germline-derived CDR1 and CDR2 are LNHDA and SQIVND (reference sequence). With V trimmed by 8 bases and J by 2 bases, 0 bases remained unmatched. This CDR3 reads CASGQAYEQYF. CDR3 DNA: TGTGCCAGTGGACAGGCCTACGAGCAGTACTTC.

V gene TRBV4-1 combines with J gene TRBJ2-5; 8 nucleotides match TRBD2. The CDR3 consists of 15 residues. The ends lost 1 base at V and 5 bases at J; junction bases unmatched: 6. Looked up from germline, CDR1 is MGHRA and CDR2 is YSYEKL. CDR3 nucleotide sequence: TGCGCCAGCAGCCAAGGAGCGGGAGTGGTCGAGACCCAGTACTTC. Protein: CASSQGAGVVETQYF.

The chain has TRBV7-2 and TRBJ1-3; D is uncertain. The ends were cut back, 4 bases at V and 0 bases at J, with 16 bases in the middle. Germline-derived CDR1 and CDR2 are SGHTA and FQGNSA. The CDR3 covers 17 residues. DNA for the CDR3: TGTGCCAGCAGCTCCGCGTCGACACTCTACTCTGGAAACACCATATATTTT. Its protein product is CASSSASTLYSGNTIYF.

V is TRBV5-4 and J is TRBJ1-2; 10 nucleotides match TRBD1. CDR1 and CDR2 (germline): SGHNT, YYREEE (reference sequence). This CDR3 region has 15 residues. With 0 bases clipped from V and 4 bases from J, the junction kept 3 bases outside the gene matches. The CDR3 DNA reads TGTGCCAGCAGCTTGGGGACAGGGGGGAGCTATGGCTACACCTTC. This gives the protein CASSLGTGGSYGYTF. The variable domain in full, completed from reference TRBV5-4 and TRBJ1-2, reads ETGVTQSPTHLIKTRGQQVTLRCSSQSGHNTVSWYQQALGQGPQFIFQYYREEENGRGNFPPRFSGLQFPNYSSELNVNALELDDSALYLCASSLGTGGSYGYTFGSGTRLTVV.

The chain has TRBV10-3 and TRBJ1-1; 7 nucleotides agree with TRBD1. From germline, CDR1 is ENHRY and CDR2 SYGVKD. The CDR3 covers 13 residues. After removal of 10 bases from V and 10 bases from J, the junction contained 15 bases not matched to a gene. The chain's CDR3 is CATTLGGEEIAFF. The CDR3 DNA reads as TGTGCCACGACCCTAGGGGGCGAGGAGATAGCTTTCTTT.

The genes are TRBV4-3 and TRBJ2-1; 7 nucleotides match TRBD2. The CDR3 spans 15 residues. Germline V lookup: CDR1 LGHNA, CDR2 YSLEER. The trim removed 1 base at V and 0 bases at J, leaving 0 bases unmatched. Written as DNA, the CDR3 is TGCGCCAGCAGCCAAGGGGAGGGCTCCTACAATGAGCAGTTCTTC. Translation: CASSQGEGSYNEQFF.

CDR3 bases: TGTGCCAGCAGGGGGGGGGATGGCTACACCTTC. It codes for CASRGGDGYTF. The chain couples TRBV6-1 to TRBJ1-2, with D possibly matching TRBD1 (5 bases). V was pared by 6 bases and J by 6 bases, with 8 bases between. This CDR3 comprises 11 residues. From germline, CDR1 is MNHNS and CDR2 SASEGT.